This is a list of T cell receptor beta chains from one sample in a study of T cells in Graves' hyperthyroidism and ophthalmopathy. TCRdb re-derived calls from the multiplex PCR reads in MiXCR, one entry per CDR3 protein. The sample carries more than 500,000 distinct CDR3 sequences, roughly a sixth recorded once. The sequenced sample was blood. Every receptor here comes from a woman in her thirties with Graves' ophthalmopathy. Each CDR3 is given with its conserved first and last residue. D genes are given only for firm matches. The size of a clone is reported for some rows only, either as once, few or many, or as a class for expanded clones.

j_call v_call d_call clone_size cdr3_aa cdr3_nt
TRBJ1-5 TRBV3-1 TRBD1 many CASSQWTGVNQPQHF TGTGCCAGCAGCCAATGGACAGGGGTCAATCAGCCCCAGCATTTT
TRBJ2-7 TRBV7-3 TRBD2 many CASTLTSGRYEQYF TGTGCCAGCACCCTGACTAGCGGGAGGTACGAGCAGTACTTC
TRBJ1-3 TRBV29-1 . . CSAGPTDSGNTIYF TGCAGCGCAGGGCCCACCGACTCTGGAAACACCATATATTTT
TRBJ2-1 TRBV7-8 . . CASTLTDGFRIDRFF TGTGCCAGCACCCTGACAGACGGGTTTCGAATCGACCGGTTCTTC
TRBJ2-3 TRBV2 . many CASKASTDTQYF TGTGCCAGCAAGGCGAGCACAGATACGCAGTATTTT
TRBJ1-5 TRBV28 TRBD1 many CASSFGQANQPQHF TGTGCCAGCAGTTTCGGACAGGCAAATCAGCCCCAGCATTTT
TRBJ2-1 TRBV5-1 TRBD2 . CASSRGVAGENEQFF TGCGCCAGCAGCAGGGGCGTGGCGGGAGAGAATGAGCAGTTCTTC
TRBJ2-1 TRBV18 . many CASSSQRGINEQFF TGTGCCAGCTCGTCCCAGCGAGGGATTAATGAGCAGTTCTTC
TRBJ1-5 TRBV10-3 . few CAISAGKTQPQHF TGTGCCATCAGTGCGGGGAAGACTCAGCCCCAGCATTTT
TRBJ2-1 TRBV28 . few CASSMGDTLEQFF TGTGCCAGCAGTATGGGGGATACCCTCGAGCAGTTCTTC
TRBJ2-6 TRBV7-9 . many CASSPSGAGANVLTF TGTGCCAGCAGCCCCTCAGGTGCTGGGGCCAACGTCCTGACTTTC
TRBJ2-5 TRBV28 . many CASTGEGQETQYF TGTGCCAGCACCGGAGAGGGCCAAGAGACCCAGTACTTC
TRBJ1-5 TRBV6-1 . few CASSDSISNQPQHF TGTGCCAGCAGTGACTCAATTAGCAATCAGCCCCAGCATTTT
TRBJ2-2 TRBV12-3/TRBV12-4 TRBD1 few CASSRGQGANTGELFF TGTGCCAGCAGCCGGGGACAGGGGGCCAACACCGGGGAGCTGTTTTTT
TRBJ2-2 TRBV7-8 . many CASSLSGGYNTGELFF TGTGCCAGCAGCTTATCCGGCGGGTATAACACCGGGGAGCTGTTTTTT
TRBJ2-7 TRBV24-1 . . CATSEQGHNDEQYF TGTGCCACCAGTGAACAAGGACACAATGACGAGCAGTACTTC
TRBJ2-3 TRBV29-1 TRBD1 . CSVVTLFRGSGTDTQYF TGCAGCGTTGTTACTCTTTTCAGGGGGTCGGGAACAGATACGCAGTATTTT
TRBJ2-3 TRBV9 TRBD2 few CASTGLADGDYTQYF TGTGCCAGCACGGGACTAGCGGACGGGGATTATACGCAGTATTTT
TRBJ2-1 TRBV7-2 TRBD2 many CASSLASSGRGNEQFF TGTGCCAGCAGCTTAGCGTCTAGCGGGAGGGGCAATGAGCAGTTCTTC
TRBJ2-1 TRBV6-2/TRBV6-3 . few CASSYVQGLSRYNEQFF TGTGCCAGCAGTTACGTTCAGGGATTATCAAGGTACAATGAGCAGTTCTTC
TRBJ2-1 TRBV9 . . CASSARDTMLNGNEQFF TGTGCCAGCAGCGCCAGGGACACCATGCTGAATGGCAATGAGCAGTTCTTC
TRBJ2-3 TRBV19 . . CASSISSLGGYTQYF TGTGCCAGTAGTATTTCAAGTCTTGGTGGGTATACGCAGTATTTT
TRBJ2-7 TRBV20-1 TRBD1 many CSAGTGGSYEQYF TGCAGTGCTGGGACAGGGGGCTCCTACGAGCAGTACTTC
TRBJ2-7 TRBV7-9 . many CASSFYSLSGEQYF TGTGCCAGCAGCTTTTATTCGCTGAGCGGGGAGCAGTACTTC
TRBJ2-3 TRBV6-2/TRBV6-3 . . CASSRGLTSGTDTQYF TGTGCCAGCAGCAGGGGGCTGACTAGCGGCACAGATACGCAGTATTTT
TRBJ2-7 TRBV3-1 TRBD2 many CASSHQTSGSYEQYF TGTGCCAGCAGCCATCAGACTAGCGGGAGTTACGAGCAGTACTTC
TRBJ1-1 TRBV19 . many CASIDVAQVYTEAFF TGTGCCAGTATTGACGTCGCCCAGGTATACACTGAAGCTTTCTTT
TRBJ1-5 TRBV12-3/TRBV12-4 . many CASSQGSNQPQHF TGTGCCAGCAGTCAGGGGAGCAATCAGCCCCAGCATTTT
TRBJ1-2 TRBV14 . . CASSGSKYGYTF TGTGCCAGCAGCGGGTCAAAGTATGGCTACACCTTC
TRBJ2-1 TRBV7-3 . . CASTPGPRGRLASSYNEQFF TGTGCCAGCACCCCAGGGCCCCGGGGGCGGCTGGCGAGCTCCTACAATGAGCAGTTCTTC
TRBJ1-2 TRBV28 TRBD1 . CASSSRQGYDYGYTF TGTGCCAGCAGTTCGAGACAGGGGTACGACTATGGCTACACCTTC
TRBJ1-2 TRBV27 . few CASSLLGQYYGYTF TGTGCCAGCAGTTTATTGGGGCAGTACTATGGCTACACCTTC
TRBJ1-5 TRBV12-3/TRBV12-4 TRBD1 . CASRITGVRQPQHF TGTGCCAGCAGAATCACAGGGGTACGTCAGCCCCAGCATTTT